This entry lists 5 T cell receptor beta chains sequenced from one sample in a study of CD8 T cells in Susac syndrome. With random hexamers, roughly 0.45 to 1 ug RNA was reverse transcribed. MiXCR, applied by TCRdb to the immunoSEQ multiplex PCR reads, yields one record per CDR3 protein. Here the sample spans roughly 180,000 distinct CDR3 sequences, around 94% being singletons. Sequencing was carried out using CD4+ T cells from PBMCs. The source is a human donor in good health.

This sequence joins TRBV4-2 and TRBJ1-1; D not certain. V was cut by 0 bases and J by 1 base, with 3 bases left in between. Looked up from germline, CDR1 is LGHNA and CDR2 is YNFKEQ. There are 13 residues in the CDR3. In DNA form, the CDR3 reads TGTGCCAGCAGCCAAGAGTGGAACACTGAAGCTTTCTTT. Protein product: CASSQEWNTEAFF.

The chain combines TRBV30 with TRBJ1-6, with D hard to call. The CDR3 consists of 16 residues. The V gene's germline CDR1 is GTSNPN and CDR2 SVGIG (reference sequence). Trimming stripped 0 bases from V and 2 bases from J, with 11 bases between. The CDR3 spells CAWSVPGQAYNSPLHF. As DNA, the CDR3 is TGTGCCTGGAGTGTACCTGGGCAGGCCTATAATTCACCCCTCCACTTT.

The gene calls are TRBV5-6 and TRBJ2-3, with unresolved D. CDR3 size: 14 residues. CDR1 is SGHDT, CDR2 YYEEEE, per germline. V was clipped by 1 base and J by 10 bases, with 16 bases between them. The CDR3 sequence: CASSLYTVEYPQYF. The CDR3 DNA reads TGTGCCAGCAGCTTGTACACAGTCGAGTATCCGCAGTATTTT.

V usage is TRBV3-1 and J usage is TRBJ1-5; 8 nucleotides align to TRBD1. The CDR3 contains 14 residues. In germline, CDR1 is LGHDT, CDR2 YNNKEL (reference sequence). Germline trimming cut 3 bases from V and 4 bases from J; bases unmatched to any gene: 2. CDR3: CASSQDRVNQPQHF. CDR3 sequence (DNA): TGTGCCAGCAGCCAGGACAGGGTTAATCAGCCCCAGCATTTT.

The chain links TRBV20-1 to TRBJ2-1, with D tentatively TRBD1 or TRBD2 (6 bases each). Germline CDR1 DFQATT, CDR2 SNEGSKA (reference sequence). The CDR3 length is 14 residues. Trimming pared 3 bases from V and 4 bases from J, leaving 13 bases between. In nucleotides, the CDR3 is TGCAGTGCTAGCCCGGGGGCGAAGTACAATGAGCAGTTCTTC. It translates to CSASPGAKYNEQFF.